The rows below give T cell receptor beta chains drawn from one sample of a study of shared clonotypes between healthy human individuals. Repertoires were generated with immunoSEQ multiplex PCR, while TCRdb's copy carries only in-frame clones and drops some. The sample records 950,000 to 1,300,000 clones, about 75% being singletons. The specimen sequenced was memory CD4+ T cells sorted from blood. Receptor source: a man aged 18 to 30 in good health. CDR3s include the opening cysteine and the closing phenylalanine or tryptophan. The order of the fields is CDR3 DNA, CDR3 protein, clone size, V gene, J gene, D gene. D genes are given only for firm matches. Clone size is shown for a subset of rows, as once, few, many or a class of expanded clone.

CDR3 DNA: TGTGCCAGCAGCCAAGTGGGCAGCAGGGTTCCCGGGGAGCTGTTTTTT
CDR3 protein: CASSQVGSRVPGELFF
clone size: -
V gene: TRBV14
J gene: TRBJ2-2
D gene: -

CDR3 DNA: TGTGCCAGCACCCCAGGGCGGAGCACAGATACGCAGTATTTT
CDR3 protein: CASTPGRSTDTQYF
clone size: -
V gene: TRBV9
J gene: TRBJ2-3
D gene: -

CDR3 DNA: TGTGCCAGCAGCTCATTCCTGGGGGCTAGCACAGATACGCAGTATTTT
CDR3 protein: CASSSFLGASTDTQYF
clone size: once
V gene: TRBV7-9
J gene: TRBJ2-3
D gene: -

CDR3 DNA: TGTGCCAGCAGTGACCCTCGGGAGGGAGGGACTCTAGCCAAAAACATTCAGTACTTC
CDR3 protein: CASSDPREGGTLAKNIQYF
clone size: few
V gene: TRBV6-1
J gene: TRBJ2-4
D gene: TRBD2

CDR3 DNA: TGTGCCTACCAAACCGAGGGATACGGCTACACCTTC
CDR3 protein: CAYQTEGYGYTF
clone size: -
V gene: TRBV30
J gene: TRBJ1-2
D gene: -

CDR3 DNA: TGCGCCAGCAGCTTGTGGGGGGCTATCACAGATACGCAGTATTTT
CDR3 protein: CASSLWGAITDTQYF
clone size: -
V gene: TRBV5-1
J gene: TRBJ2-3
D gene: -

CDR3 DNA: TGTGCCAGCAGTGAGGACAGGGGAATCTACGAGCAGTACTTC
CDR3 protein: CASSEDRGIYEQYF
clone size: -
V gene: TRBV2
J gene: TRBJ2-7
D gene: TRBD1

CDR3 DNA: TGTGCCAGCAGCCCACCTGGCTCAGATACGCAGTATTTT
CDR3 protein: CASSPPGSDTQYF
clone size: -
V gene: TRBV9
J gene: TRBJ2-3
D gene: -

CDR3 DNA: TGTGCCAGCAGGCCAGCGGGTAGCAATCAGCCCCAGCATTTT
CDR3 protein: CASRPAGSNQPQHF
clone size: -
V gene: TRBV6-5
J gene: TRBJ1-5
D gene: -

CDR3 DNA: TGCAGCGTCCGAGGGGACAGCACCTACGAGCAGTACTTC
CDR3 protein: CSVRGDSTYEQYF
clone size: -
V gene: TRBV29-1
J gene: TRBJ2-7
D gene: TRBD1

CDR3 DNA: TGTGCCAGCAGCCCAATGGGAAGGAACAATGAGCAGTTCTTC
CDR3 protein: CASSPMGRNNEQFF
clone size: -
V gene: TRBV7-2
J gene: TRBJ2-1
D gene: -

CDR3 DNA: TGTGCCAGCAGCTGGGACAGGGGCAACCAAGAGACCCAGTACTTC
CDR3 protein: CASSWDRGNQETQYF
clone size: -
V gene: TRBV7-6
J gene: TRBJ2-5
D gene: TRBD1

CDR3 DNA: TGTGCCAGCAGTGCAGGGACTAGCGGTAGCACAGATACGCAGTATTTT
CDR3 protein: CASSAGTSGSTDTQYF
clone size: -
V gene: TRBV25-1
J gene: TRBJ2-3
D gene: TRBD2

CDR3 DNA: TGTGCCTGGAGTGTACGGGAGGTAAACTACGAGCAGTACTTC
CDR3 protein: CAWSVREVNYEQYF
clone size: -
V gene: TRBV30
J gene: TRBJ2-7
D gene: TRBD2

CDR3 DNA: TGTGCCAGCAGGGGGGACCTCAATCAGCCCCAGCATTTT
CDR3 protein: CASRGDLNQPQHF
clone size: few
V gene: TRBV28
J gene: TRBJ1-5
D gene: -

CDR3 DNA: TGTGCCAGTAGTATAGCGCTGGCAGGCAATCAGCCCCAGCATTTT
CDR3 protein: CASSIALAGNQPQHF
clone size: -
V gene: TRBV19
J gene: TRBJ1-5
D gene: -

CDR3 DNA: TGTGCCAGCAGCTATAGCGGGGGAAGCCCAGATACGCAGTATTTT
CDR3 protein: CASSYSGGSPDTQYF
clone size: -
V gene: TRBV9
J gene: TRBJ2-3
D gene: TRBD2

CDR3 DNA: TGTGCCATCAGTGAGGCCCCAGTAGGATCGAACTATGGCTACACCTTC
CDR3 protein: CAISEAPVGSNYGYTF
clone size: once
V gene: TRBV10-3
J gene: TRBJ1-2
D gene: -

CDR3 DNA: TGCGCCAGCAGCTTGGCACCGGGGGGCGGCGAGCAGTACTTC
CDR3 protein: CASSLAPGGGEQYF
clone size: -
V gene: TRBV5-1
J gene: TRBJ2-7
D gene: -

CDR3 DNA: TGTGCCAGCAGTAGGGCTCAGCAAGAGACCCAGTACTTC
CDR3 protein: CASSRAQQETQYF
clone size: -
V gene: TRBV7-2
J gene: TRBJ2-5
D gene: -

CDR3 DNA: TGTGCCAGCAGTTTATCCGCAGGGGGAGGCTACACCTTC
CDR3 protein: CASSLSAGGGYTF
clone size: -
V gene: TRBV27
J gene: TRBJ1-2
D gene: TRBD1

CDR3 DNA: TGCAGCGTTGAAGAGACAGGTATCCCTGGCAGGAGCGAGCAGTACTTC
CDR3 protein: CSVEETGIPGRSEQYF
clone size: -
V gene: TRBV29-1
J gene: TRBJ2-7
D gene: -

CDR3 DNA: TGTGCCAGCAGTCGTGACAGGTACGAGCAGTACTTC
CDR3 protein: CASSRDRYEQYF
clone size: -
V gene: TRBV5-4
J gene: TRBJ2-7
D gene: -

CDR3 DNA: TGTGCCAGCAGGTTCCAGGCGGGGGCAGATACGCAGTATTTT
CDR3 protein: CASRFQAGADTQYF
clone size: -
V gene: TRBV2
J gene: TRBJ2-3
D gene: TRBD2

CDR3 DNA: TGTGCCAGCAGCTTAGCCGGACAGGGGAGCCAAGAGACCCAGTACTTC
CDR3 protein: CASSLAGQGSQETQYF
clone size: once
V gene: TRBV7-8
J gene: TRBJ2-5
D gene: TRBD1

CDR3 DNA: TGTGCCTGGAGTGTAGAGCAGATGCAGTATTTT
CDR3 protein: CAWSVEQMQYF
clone size: -
V gene: TRBV30
J gene: TRBJ2-3
D gene: -

CDR3 DNA: TGTGCCTGGACGCCTAGCGGGAGGGCCTACAATGAGCAGTTCTTC
CDR3 protein: CAWTPSGRAYNEQFF
clone size: -
V gene: TRBV30
J gene: TRBJ2-1
D gene: TRBD2

CDR3 DNA: TGTGCCTGGATCAACGACAGGGGGGGATCTTATGGCTACACCTTC
CDR3 protein: CAWINDRGGSYGYTF
clone size: few
V gene: TRBV30
J gene: TRBJ1-2
D gene: TRBD1

CDR3 DNA: TGTGCCAGCAGCTATCAGGGCGGGATTGTCGAGCAGTACTTC
CDR3 protein: CASSYQGGIVEQYF
clone size: once
V gene: TRBV7-2
J gene: TRBJ2-7
D gene: -

CDR3 DNA: TGTGCCAGCAGCTTCGCAGTGAACACTGAAGCTTTCTTT
CDR3 protein: CASSFAVNTEAFF
clone size: -
V gene: TRBV7-9
J gene: TRBJ1-1
D gene: -

CDR3 DNA: TGTGCCAGCAGCACTCCGGGACAGGGTAGAGAGACCCAGTACTTC
CDR3 protein: CASSTPGQGRETQYF
clone size: -
V gene: TRBV7-8
J gene: TRBJ2-5
D gene: TRBD1

CDR3 DNA: TGTGCCAGTAGACTAGCGGGAGACGAGCAGTACTTC
CDR3 protein: CASRLAGDEQYF
clone size: -
V gene: TRBV2
J gene: TRBJ2-7
D gene: TRBD2

CDR3 DNA: TGCGCCAGCAGCTTGGTGGGGGCGGGAGCGGTAAATGAGCAGTTCTTC
CDR3 protein: CASSLVGAGAVNEQFF
clone size: few
V gene: TRBV5-1
J gene: TRBJ2-1
D gene: -

CDR3 DNA: TGTGCCAGTACCGGGGGGAGGGGGAATCAGCCCCAGCATTTT
CDR3 protein: CASTGGRGNQPQHF
clone size: -
V gene: TRBV19
J gene: TRBJ1-5
D gene: -

CDR3 DNA: TGTGCCAGCAGAGTGGGAGGCCTACGTGGCTACACCTTC
CDR3 protein: CASRVGGLRGYTF
clone size: -
V gene: TRBV28
J gene: TRBJ1-2
D gene: -

CDR3 DNA: TGTGCCAGCTCACCGCAGGCAGAAACTGAAGCTTTCTTT
CDR3 protein: CASSPQAETEAFF
clone size: -
V gene: TRBV18
J gene: TRBJ1-1
D gene: -

CDR3 DNA: TGTGCCAGCTCACCTCCTGGCGGGGGAGTAGACACTGAAGCTTTCTTT
CDR3 protein: CASSPPGGGVDTEAFF
clone size: -
V gene: TRBV18
J gene: TRBJ1-1
D gene: -

CDR3 DNA: TGTGCCAGCAGGCCTGGACAGACCCAAGAGACCCAGTACTTC
CDR3 protein: CASRPGQTQETQYF
clone size: -
V gene: TRBV6-5
J gene: TRBJ2-5
D gene: -

CDR3 DNA: TGCGCCAGCAGCATTAGCGGGAGGGCCGGCACAGATACGCAGTATTTT
CDR3 protein: CASSISGRAGTDTQYF
clone size: -
V gene: TRBV5-1
J gene: TRBJ2-3
D gene: TRBD2

CDR3 DNA: TGTGCCAGCAGTCCCTTACGTGTCAGCTCCTACGAGCAGTACTTC
CDR3 protein: CASSPLRVSSYEQYF
clone size: -
V gene: TRBV6-6
J gene: TRBJ2-7
D gene: -

CDR3 DNA: TGCGCCAGCAGTTCAACCACAGGGGGCTCTGAAGCTTTCTTT
CDR3 protein: CASSSTTGGSEAFF
clone size: -
V gene: TRBV5-1
J gene: TRBJ1-1
D gene: TRBD1

CDR3 DNA: TGCGCCAGCAGCTTAGGGGGTACCTACGAGCAGTACTTC
CDR3 protein: CASSLGGTYEQYF
clone size: -
V gene: TRBV5-1
J gene: TRBJ2-7
D gene: -

CDR3 DNA: TGCGCCAGCAGCTTGGAGGCATCTGGAAACACCATATATTTT
CDR3 protein: CASSLEASGNTIYF
clone size: few
V gene: TRBV5-1
J gene: TRBJ1-3
D gene: -

CDR3 DNA: TGCGCCAGCAGCCCCGCCGGGGTTGAGGGGGTGACCCAGTACTTC
CDR3 protein: CASSPAGVEGVTQYF
clone size: -
V gene: TRBV5-1
J gene: TRBJ2-5
D gene: -

CDR3 DNA: TGTGCCAGCAGCTTTTATTACTCTGGGGCCAACGTCCTGACTTTC
CDR3 protein: CASSFYYSGANVLTF
clone size: once
V gene: TRBV7-3
J gene: TRBJ2-6
D gene: -

CDR3 DNA: TGTGCCAGCAGCTCGGGGACAGGGATCACTAATGAAAAACTGTTTTTT
CDR3 protein: CASSSGTGITNEKLFF
clone size: -
V gene: TRBV5-5
J gene: TRBJ1-4
D gene: TRBD1

CDR3 DNA: TGCGCCAGCAGCCTGAGTCAGGAGAGAGGCGAGCAGTTCTTC
CDR3 protein: CASSLSQERGEQFF
clone size: -
V gene: TRBV5-1
J gene: TRBJ2-1
D gene: -

CDR3 DNA: TGTGCCAGCAGGGGGACAGACGCGAACACCGGGGAGCTGTTTTTT
CDR3 protein: CASRGTDANTGELFF
clone size: -
V gene: TRBV6-5
J gene: TRBJ2-2
D gene: TRBD1

CDR3 DNA: TGTGCCAGTAGTATTAGTAGGGGGTTGAACACTGAAGCTTTCTTT
CDR3 protein: CASSISRGLNTEAFF
clone size: -
V gene: TRBV19
J gene: TRBJ1-1
D gene: -

CDR3 DNA: TGTGCCACCGGGACAGGGGGGGAAAAACTGTTTTTT
CDR3 protein: CATGTGGEKLFF
clone size: -
V gene: TRBV6-6
J gene: TRBJ1-4
D gene: TRBD1

CDR3 DNA: TGTGCCTGGAGTCGGGGGACAGGGGGCTTCATCGGGGAGCTGTTTTTT
CDR3 protein: CAWSRGTGGFIGELFF
clone size: -
V gene: TRBV30
J gene: TRBJ2-2
D gene: TRBD1

CDR3 DNA: TGCAGCGTTGGCCGGGACAGGGGGGAGACCCAGTACTTC
CDR3 protein: CSVGRDRGETQYF
clone size: -
V gene: TRBV29-1
J gene: TRBJ2-5
D gene: TRBD1